Presented here are 12 T cell receptor beta chains from one specimen sequenced in a study of T-cell reconstitution after alpha-beta-depleted transplantation in children. The authors prepared the TCRbeta library with unique molecular identifiers. TCRdb recomputed calls from the PCR reads with MiXCR, one row per CDR3 protein. The repertoire includes 250,000 to 350,000 distinct CDR3 sequences, about a tenth of them detected once, and around 10% sits in the top ten. The source material was PBMCs from the stem cell graft donor, sampled from the stem cell graft. The origin of the receptors is a human donor who donated a stem cell graft to a child with SCID.

This clonotype was picked up a small number of times. The V and J genes are TRBV5-8 and TRBJ2-3, with TRBD2 matching 10 bases. V lost 5 bases and J lost 0; bases outside the gene matches: 3. The CDR3 totals 15 residues. CDR1 is SGHTS, CDR2 YDEGEE, per germline. CDR3 in amino acids: CASRQGLASTDTQYF. The CDR3 DNA follows: TGTGCCAGCAGGCAGGGACTAGCGAGCACAGATACGCAGTATTTT.

The chain recombines TRBV29-1 with TRBJ1-1; 10 bases align to TRBD1. The CDR3 is made up of 12 amino acids. In germline, CDR1 is SQVTM, CDR2 ANQGSEA. V was clipped by 7 bases and J by 4 bases; unmatched bases: 3. The CDR3 region is CSGGQGGTEAFF. The DNA of the CDR3 is TGCAGCGGTGGACAGGGGGGCACTGAAGCTTTCTTT.

J is TRBJ2-1 and V is TRBV25-1; D not certain. Germline V gene lookup returns CDR1 MGHDK and CDR2 SYGVNS. The CDR3 runs 15 residues. Trimming shortened V by 3 bases and J by 3 bases, and 12 bases separated the two germline ends. This CDR3 is CASSDQQTLYNEQFF. The CDR3 DNA is TGTGCCAGCAGTGATCAGCAAACGCTCTACAATGAGCAGTTCTTC.

The chain carries TRBV9 and TRBJ2-3; 8 positions agree with TRBD2. Germline V gives CDR1 SGDLS, CDR2 YYNGEE. After removal of 3 bases from V and 4 bases from J, the junction contained 7 bases not matched to a gene. The CDR3 runs 15 residues. This CDR3 reads CASSAISGAADTQYF. The CDR3 DNA reads TGTGCCAGCAGCGCTATTAGCGGGGCAGCAGATACGCAGTATTTT. The whole variable domain, remainder taken from reference TRBV9 and TRBJ2-3, is DSGVTQTPKHLITATGQRVTLRCSPRSGDLSVYWYQQSLDQGLQFLIQYYNGEERAKGNILERFSAQQFPDLHSELNLSSLELGDSALYFCASSAISGAADTQYFGPGTRLTVL.

J is TRBJ2-7 and V is TRBV9; TRBD2 is a possible D gene (5 bases). Trimming shortened V by 4 bases and J by 7 bases, and 15 bases separated the two germline ends. CDR1 SGDLS and CDR2 YYNGEE come from the germline V gene. This CDR3 comprises 13 residues. CDR3 sequence: CASSSILGGEQYF. The CDR3 region has the DNA TGTGCCAGCAGCTCCATCTTAGGCGGGGAGCAGTACTTC.

This clonotype came up many times. The gene calls are TRBV18 and TRBJ2-7; 8 nucleotides line up with TRBD1. The V segment lost 2 bases and the J segment 4 bases; nucleotides outside the gene matches: 7. CDR1 and CDR2 from the germline V gene are KGHSH and LQKENI. The CDR3 length is 15 residues. The CDR3 sequence: CASSPKDRAGYEQYF. CDR3 in DNA: TGTGCCAGCTCACCAAAGGACAGGGCAGGATACGAGCAGTACTTC.

This clonotype was seen only a few times. V gene TRBV5-1 combines with J gene TRBJ2-7; TRBD2 matches 11 bases. V lost 7 bases to trimming and J lost 7 bases; unmatched junction nucleotides: 7. Germline V gene data show CDR1 as SGHRS and CDR2 as YFSETQ. The CDR3 is 13 residues long. The CDR3, as DNA: TGCGCCAGCGGGCACTCTAGCGGGAGGGAGCAGTACTTC. Translating gives CASGHSSGREQYF. Based on the CDR3 plus reference TRBV5-1 and TRBJ2-7, the full variable domain is KAGVTQTPRYLIKTRGQQVTLSCSPISGHRSVSWYQQTPGQGLQFLFEYFSETQRNKGNFPGRFSGRQFSNSRSEMNVSTLELGDSALYLCASGHSSGREQYFGPGTRLTVT.

This clonotype was counted many times. The chain joins TRBV7-9 to TRBJ2-7; 9 bases line up with TRBD1. Looked up from germline, CDR1 is SEHNR and CDR2 is FQNEAQ (reference sequence). There are 14 residues in the CDR3. V was clipped by 8 bases and J by 1 base; unmatched bases: 6. The CDR3 region has the DNA TGTGCCAGCTCATCCGGACAGGGGTCCTACGAGCAGTACTTC. Its translation: CASSSGQGSYEQYF. Using reference TRBV7-9 and TRBJ2-7 for the parts outside the CDR3, the full variable domain is DTGVSQNPRHKITKRGQNVTFRCDPISEHNRLYWYRQTLGQGPEFLTYFQNEAQLEKSRLLSDRFSAERPKGSFSTLEIQRTEQGDSAMYLCASSSGQGSYEQYFGPGTRLTVT.

J is TRBJ2-7 and V is TRBV12-3 or TRBV12-4; no reliable D call. Deletions cut 4 bases from V and 0 bases from J, with 7 bases between. The CDR3 has 13 residues. The CDR3 is CASSYQPSYEQYF. Here the CDR3 DNA reads TGTGCCAGCAGTTATCAGCCCTCCTACGAGCAGTACTTC.

The chain joins TRBV6-4 to TRBJ2-7, with D perhaps matching TRBD2 (6 bases). The CDR3 consists of 16 residues. Germline V gives CDR1 MRHNA, CDR2 SNTAGT. Trimming removed 3 bases from V and 2 bases from J, with 17 bases in between. CDR3 sequence reads: CASSEGWGTPPYEQYF. The CDR3 region has the DNA TGTGCCAGCAGTGAAGGTTGGGGGACTCCTCCCTACGAGCAGTACTTC.

J is TRBJ2-3 and V is TRBV20-1; 10 bases line up with TRBD1. The CDR3 is 18 amino acids. CDR1 DFQATT and CDR2 SNEGSKA come from the germline V gene (reference sequence). V trimming: 6 bases; J trimming: 2 bases; junction bases outside the gene matches: 17. CDR3 sequence reads: CSATPGQGLLGNTDTQYF. Written as DNA, the CDR3 is TGCAGTGCGACACCGGGACAGGGGCTCCTAGGGAACACAGATACGCAGTATTTT.

This sequence joins TRBV2 and TRBJ2-7; 14 positions agree with TRBD2. V dropped 6 bases and J dropped 2; count of bases not matched to a gene: 3. CDR1 SNHLY and CDR2 FYNNEI come from the germline V gene. The CDR3 has 15 residues. CDR3 residues: CASSGLAGGTYEQYF. CDR3 DNA sequence: TGTGCCAGCAGCGGACTAGCGGGGGGAACCTACGAGCAGTACTTC. Full variable domain (outside the CDR3, taken from reference TRBV2 and TRBJ2-7): EPEVTQTPSHQVTQMGQEVILRCVPISNHLYFYWYRQILGQKVEFLVSFYNNEISEKSEIFDDQFSVERPDGSNFTLKIRSTKLEDSAMYFCASSGLAGGTYEQYFGPGTRLTVT.